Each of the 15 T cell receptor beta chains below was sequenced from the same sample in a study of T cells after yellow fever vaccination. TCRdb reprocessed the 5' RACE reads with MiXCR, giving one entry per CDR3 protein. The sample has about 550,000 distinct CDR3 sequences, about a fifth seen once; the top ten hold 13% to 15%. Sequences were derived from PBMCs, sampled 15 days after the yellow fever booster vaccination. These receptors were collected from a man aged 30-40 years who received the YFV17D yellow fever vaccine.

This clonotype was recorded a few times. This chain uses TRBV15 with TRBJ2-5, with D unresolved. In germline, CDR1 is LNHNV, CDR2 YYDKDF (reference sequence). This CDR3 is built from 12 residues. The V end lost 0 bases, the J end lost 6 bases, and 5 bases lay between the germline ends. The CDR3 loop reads CATSRDRQTQYF. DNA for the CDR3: TGTGCCACCAGCAGAGATAGGCAGACCCAGTACTTC. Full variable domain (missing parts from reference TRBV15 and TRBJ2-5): DAMVIQNPRYQVTQFGKPVTLSCSQTLNHNVMYWYQQKSSQAPKLLFHYYDKDFNNEADTPDNFQSRRPNTSFCFLDIRSPGLGDTAMYLCATSRDRQTQYFGPGTRLLVL.

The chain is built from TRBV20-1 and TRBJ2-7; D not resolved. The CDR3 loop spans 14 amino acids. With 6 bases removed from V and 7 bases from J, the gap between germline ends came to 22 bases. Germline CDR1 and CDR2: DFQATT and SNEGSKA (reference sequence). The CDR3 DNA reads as TGCAGTGCGAACGGGCCTAGTCTAATGCGGGAGCAGTACTTC. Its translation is CSANGPSLMREQYF.

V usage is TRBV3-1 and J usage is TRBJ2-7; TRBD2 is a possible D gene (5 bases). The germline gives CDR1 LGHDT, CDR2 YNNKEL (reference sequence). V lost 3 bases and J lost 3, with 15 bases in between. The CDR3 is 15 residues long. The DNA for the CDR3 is TGTGCCAGCAGCCATAACAACCTAGCTGGCTACGAGCAGTACTTC. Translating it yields CASSHNNLAGYEQYF.

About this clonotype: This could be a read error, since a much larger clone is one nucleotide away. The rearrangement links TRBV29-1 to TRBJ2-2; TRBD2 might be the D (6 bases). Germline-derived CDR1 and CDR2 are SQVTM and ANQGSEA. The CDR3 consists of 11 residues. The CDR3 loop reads CSGRDTEELFF. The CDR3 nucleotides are TGCAGCGGGAGGGATACCGAGGAGCTGTTTTTT.

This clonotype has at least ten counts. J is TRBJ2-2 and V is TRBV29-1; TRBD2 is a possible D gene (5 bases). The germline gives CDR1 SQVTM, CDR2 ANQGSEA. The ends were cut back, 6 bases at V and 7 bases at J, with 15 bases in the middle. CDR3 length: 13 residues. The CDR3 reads CSVSAAGHGELFF. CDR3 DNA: TGCAGCGTGTCGGCGGCGGGTCACGGGGAGCTGTTTTTT.

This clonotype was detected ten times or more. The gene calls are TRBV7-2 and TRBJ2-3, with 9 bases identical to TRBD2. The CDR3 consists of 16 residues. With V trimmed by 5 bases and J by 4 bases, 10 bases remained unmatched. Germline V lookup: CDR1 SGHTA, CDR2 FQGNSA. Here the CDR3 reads CASSPGVAGVADTQYF. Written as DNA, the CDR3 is TGTGCCAGCAGCCCGGGGGTAGCGGGGGTGGCAGATACGCAGTATTTT.

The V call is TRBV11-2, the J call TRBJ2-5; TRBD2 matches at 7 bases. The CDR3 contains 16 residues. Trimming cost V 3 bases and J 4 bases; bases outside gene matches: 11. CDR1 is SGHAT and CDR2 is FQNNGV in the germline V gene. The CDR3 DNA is TGTGCCAGCAGCTTCGCCGGGGAGGGTGGGCGAGAGACCCAGTACTTC. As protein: CASSFAGEGGRETQYF.

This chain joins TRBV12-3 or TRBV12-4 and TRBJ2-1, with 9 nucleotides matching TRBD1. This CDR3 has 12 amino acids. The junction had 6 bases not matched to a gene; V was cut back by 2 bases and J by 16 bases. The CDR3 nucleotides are TGTGCCAGCAGTTTAAGGACAGGGGTCGGATTCTTC. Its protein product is CASSLRTGVGFF.

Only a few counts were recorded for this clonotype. The CDR3 loop reads CASSIQGRVGNQPQHF. The CDR3 coding sequence is TGTGCCAGCAGCATCCAGGGGAGGGTGGGCAATCAGCCCCAGCATTTT. The genes are TRBV11-3 and TRBJ1-5, with a tentative D call TRBD1 (6 bases). This CDR3 has 16 residues. In germline, CDR1 is SGHNT, CDR2 YENEEA. V gave up 5 bases and J gave up 2 bases, with 16 bases separating them.

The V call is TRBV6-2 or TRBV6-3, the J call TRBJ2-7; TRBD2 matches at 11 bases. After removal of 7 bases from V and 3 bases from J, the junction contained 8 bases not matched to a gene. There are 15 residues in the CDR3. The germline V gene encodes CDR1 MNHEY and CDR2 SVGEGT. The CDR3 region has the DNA TGTGCCAGCAAAAGACTAGCGGGATTCAGCTACGAGCAGTACTTC. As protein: CASKRLAGFSYEQYF.

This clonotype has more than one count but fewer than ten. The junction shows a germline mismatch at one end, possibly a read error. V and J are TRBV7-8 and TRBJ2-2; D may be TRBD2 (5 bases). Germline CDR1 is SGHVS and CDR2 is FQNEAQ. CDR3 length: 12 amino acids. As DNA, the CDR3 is TGCCTCGGGCTAGCCGCCACCGGGGAGCTGTTTTTT. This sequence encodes CLGLAATGELFF.

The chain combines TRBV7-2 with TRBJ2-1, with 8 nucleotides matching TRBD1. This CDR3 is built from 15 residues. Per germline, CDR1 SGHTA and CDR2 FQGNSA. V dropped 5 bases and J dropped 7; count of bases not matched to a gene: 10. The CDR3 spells CASSAPGQVPNEQFF. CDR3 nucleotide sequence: TGTGCCAGCAGCGCGCCGGGACAGGTACCGAATGAGCAGTTCTTC.

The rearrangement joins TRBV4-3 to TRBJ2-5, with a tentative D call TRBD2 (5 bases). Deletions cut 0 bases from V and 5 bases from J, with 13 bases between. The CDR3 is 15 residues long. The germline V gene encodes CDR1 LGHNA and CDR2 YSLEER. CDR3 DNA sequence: TGCGCCAGCAGCCAAGATATAACGGGATGGGAGACCCAGTACTTC. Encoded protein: CASSQDITGWETQYF.

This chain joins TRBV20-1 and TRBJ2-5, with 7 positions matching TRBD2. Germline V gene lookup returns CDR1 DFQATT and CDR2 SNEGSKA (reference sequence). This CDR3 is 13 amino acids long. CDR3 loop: CTAGASGQETQYF. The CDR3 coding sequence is TGCACCGCTGGGGCTAGCGGCCAAGAGACCCAGTACTTC.

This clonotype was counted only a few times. The CDR3 DNA follows: TGTGCCTGGAGTGTCAAGTCAAGGGGGTCGGACACTGAAGCTTTCTTT. This gives the protein CAWSVKSRGSDTEAFF. The chain is built from TRBV30 and TRBJ1-1, with a tentative D call TRBD1 (6 bases). The CDR3 totals 16 residues. From germline, CDR1 is GTSNPN and CDR2 SVGIG (reference sequence). V lost 0 bases, J lost 3 bases, and 17 bases lay in between.